A single sample is the source of the 27 T cell receptor beta chains below, sequenced in a study of memory CD4+ T cells and cytomegalovirus serostatus. The sort gate was single viable CD3+CD4+CD8-CD45RO+ cells for memory CD4+ T cells. Repertoires were generated with immunoSEQ multiplex PCR, while TCRdb's copy carries only in-frame clones and drops some. The sample carries 35,000 to 45,000 clones, 70% to 85% recorded once. Sequenced input: memory CD4+ T cells from blood. The receptors shown here come from an adult in good health and CMV-seropositive.

In the case of this clone: One end of the junction is discordant with germline, which a read error may explain. The chain has TRBV28 and TRBJ2-7; D gene ambiguous. This CDR3 is built from 12 residues. Germline lookup yields CDR1 MDHEN and CDR2 SYDVKM. CDR3: CASSPYVSHVEF. The CDR3 DNA is TGTGCCAGCAGTCCATACGTCAGCCATGTGGAGTTC. Combining the CDR3 with reference TRBV28 and TRBJ2-7 gives the whole variable domain DVKVTQSSRYLVKRTGEKVFLECVQDMDHENMFWYRQDPGLGLRLIYFSYDVKMKEKGDIPEGYSVSREKKERFSLILESASTNQTSMYLCASSPYVSHVEFGPGTRLTVT.

The V gene is TRBV6-5, the J gene TRBJ1-1; D remains ambiguous. The CDR3 totals 11 residues. CDR1 is MNHEY and CDR2 is SVGAGI in the germline V gene. V gave up 8 bases and J gave up 6 bases, with 10 bases separating them. In DNA form, the CDR3 reads TGTGCCAGCCATTATGGGGCTGAAGCTTTCTTT. Its protein product is CASHYGAEAFF.

J is TRBJ2-1 and V is TRBV18, with TRBD2 as a possible D gene (5 bases). Germline values: CDR1 KGHSH, CDR2 LQKENI. The CDR3 consists of 15 residues. V was clipped by 9 bases and J by 6 bases, with 21 bases between them. The CDR3 is CASYTATARANEQFF. In nucleotides, the CDR3 is TGTGCCAGTTACACCGCAACAGCGAGGGCCAATGAGCAGTTCTTC.

This clone has only one observation. This chain uses TRBV7-3 with TRBJ2-6; D may be TRBD2 (5 bases). The CDR3 spans 17 residues. Deletions cut 6 bases from V and 4 bases from J, with 19 bases between. Germline V gene data show CDR1 as SGHTA and CDR2 as FQGTGA. The CDR3 DNA follows: TGTGCCAGCAGTCTCGTCAGCGTTTCGGGGGGGGCCAACGTCCTGACTTTC. Protein sequence: CASSLVSVSGGANVLTF.

V usage is TRBV15 and J usage is TRBJ1-5; the match to TRBD1 covers 11 bases. Looked up from germline, CDR1 is LNHNV and CDR2 is YYDKDF (reference sequence). V lost 2 bases to trimming and J lost 6 bases; unmatched junction nucleotides: 9. There are 17 residues in the CDR3. The CDR3, as DNA: TGTGCCACCAGCAGACCTGGACAGGGGGCTGCAGCTCAGCCCCAGCATTTT. Its protein product is CATSRPGQGAAAQPQHF.

In this sample, this clone turned up a few times. The chain joins TRBV7-9 to TRBJ1-2; the D is unclear. CDR3 size: 13 residues. CDR1 SEHNR and CDR2 FQNEAQ come from the germline V gene (reference sequence). V was clipped by 5 bases and J by 0 bases, with 7 bases between them. For the CDR3, the DNA is TGTGCCAGCAGCAACCAGGCTAACTATGGCTACACCTTC. Translation gives CASSNQANYGYTF.

The V and J genes are TRBV18 and TRBJ2-5, with D hard to call. The CDR3 sequence is 13 residues long. V dropped 1 base and J dropped 4 bases, with 7 bases sitting between them. The germline CDR1 and CDR2 sequences are KGHSH and LQKENI. In DNA form, the CDR3 reads TGTGCCAGCTCACCACAGGAGATAGAGACCCAGTACTTC. Translating gives CASSPQEIETQYF.

The CDR3 spells CASSRTSGSTRETQYF. The CDR3 coding sequence is TGTGCCAGTAGTAGGACTAGCGGGAGTACGAGAGAGACCCAGTACTTC. J is TRBJ2-5 and V is TRBV19, with 13 nucleotides matching TRBD2. V trimming: 4 bases; J trimming: 4 bases; junction bases outside the gene matches: 6. The CDR3 runs to 16 residues. Germline CDR1 and CDR2: LNHDA and SQIVND (reference sequence).

The rearrangement joins TRBV9 to TRBJ1-5; TRBD1 matches at 8 bases. This CDR3 region has 16 residues. Germline V gene data show CDR1 as SGDLS and CDR2 as YYNGEE. V dropped 4 bases and J dropped 1; count of bases not matched to a gene: 7. The CDR3: CASSPGQDMSNQPQHF. CDR3 nucleotide sequence: TGTGCCAGCAGCCCGGGACAGGACATGAGCAATCAGCCCCAGCATTTT.

J is TRBJ2-1 and V is TRBV7-2; TRBD2 aligns across 9 bases. The V and J ends lost 7 bases and 10 bases, in that order; junction bases with no gene match: 11. There are 14 residues in the CDR3. From germline, CDR1 is SGHTA and CDR2 FQGNSA. CDR3 sequence (DNA): TGTGCCAGCACCCCGGTGGGTAGCGGGGGAGAGCAGTTCTTC. It is translated as CASTPVGSGGEQFF.

The chain's CDR3 is CSVEKPRGNVYGYTF. The DNA of the CDR3 is TGCAGCGTTGAAAAACCTAGGGGGAATGTCTATGGCTACACCTTC. The chain combines TRBV29-1 with TRBJ1-2, with D possibly being TRBD1 (6 bases). Trimming removed 2 bases at V and 4 bases at J, with 17 bases between. The V gene's germline CDR1 is SQVTM and CDR2 ANQGSEA. CDR3 length equals 15 residues. Together with reference TRBV29-1 and TRBJ1-2, the CDR3 gives the full variable domain: SAVISQKPSRDICQRGTSLTIQCQVDSQVTMMFWYRQQPGQSLTLIATANQGSEATYESGFVIDKFPISRPNLTFSTLTVSNMSPEDSSIYLCSVEKPRGNVYGYTFGSGTRLTVV.

The gene calls are TRBV5-4 and TRBJ2-6, with a possible D match to TRBD1 (6 bases). CDR1 and CDR2 from the germline V gene are SGHNT and YYREEE (reference sequence). This CDR3 comprises 18 residues. V lost 2 bases, J lost 0 bases, and 15 bases lay in between. The CDR3 here is CASSFGQTFSSGANVLTF. The CDR3 region has the DNA TGTGCCAGCAGCTTTGGACAGACCTTTAGCTCTGGGGCCAACGTCCTGACTTTC.

V gene TRBV2 combines with J gene TRBJ1-1, with TRBD1 identical over 8 bases. Germline V CDR1 and CDR2: SNHLY, FYNNEI. Unmatched junction bases numbered 3, after V lost 5 bases and J lost 10 bases. The CDR3 extends over 11 amino acids. CDR3: CASSFDRGAFF. In DNA form, the CDR3 reads TGTGCCAGCAGTTTTGACAGGGGAGCTTTCTTT.

The chain carries TRBV28 and TRBJ1-4, with D hard to call. The CDR3 is 13 amino acids. The V gene lost 3 bases and the J gene lost 8 bases, with 10 bases spanning the gap. Germline CDR1 is MDHEN and CDR2 is SYDVKM. The CDR3 nucleotides are TGTGCCAGCAGTTTGGTCCATGAGGAAAAACTGTTTTTT. Protein sequence: CASSLVHEEKLFF.

This clone has just a few counts. The V and J genes are TRBV4-1 and TRBJ2-7; no definite D call. Germline V CDR1 and CDR2: MGHRA, YSYEKL. Trimming cost V 2 bases and J 0 bases, with 11 bases left between them. The CDR3 is 15 amino acids. CDR3 in amino acids: CASSQPTSSSYEQYF. CDR3 in DNA: TGCGCCAGCAGCCAACCGACTTCGAGCTCCTACGAGCAGTACTTC.

The CDR3 spells CASSFIRTGGETQYF. Here the CDR3 DNA reads TGTGCCAGCAGCTTCATAAGGACAGGGGGAGAGACCCAGTACTTC. The V and J genes are TRBV7-2 and TRBJ2-5; TRBD1 matches at 10 bases. The CDR3 covers 15 residues. Germline-derived CDR1 and CDR2 are SGHTA and FQGNSA. The J segment lost 4 bases and the V segment lost 3 bases, leaving 5 bases of the junction unmatched. The complete variable domain, with remaining parts taken from reference TRBV7-2 and TRBJ2-5, reads GAGVSQSPSNKVTEKGKDVELRCDPISGHTALYWYRQSLGQGLEFLIYFQGNSAPDKSGLPSDRFSAERTGGSVSTLTIQRTQQEDSAVYLCASSFIRTGGETQYFGPGTRLLVL.

The rearrangement uses TRBV7-2 and TRBJ2-1; D gene uncertain. Trimming left V 5 bases short and J 8 bases short, with 10 bases between. CDR1 is SGHTA, CDR2 FQGNSA, per germline. The CDR3 consists of 12 residues. The CDR3 nucleotides read TGTGCCAGCAGCCCTCAAAGAGATGAGCAGTTCTTC. Its translation: CASSPQRDEQFF.

This clone has a handful of counts. The chain recombines TRBV7-6 with TRBJ2-6, with 7 bases aligning to TRBD1. The CDR3 covers 16 residues. Germline V gene sequence: CDR1 SGHVS, CDR2 FNYEAQ. V trimming: 1 base; J trimming: 2 bases; junction bases outside the gene matches: 2. The CDR3 nucleotides read TGTGCCAGCAGCTTAGAACAGGGGACTGGGGCCAACGTCCTGACTTTC. This translates into CASSLEQGTGANVLTF.

The sample holds a few counts of this clone. The genes are TRBV19 and TRBJ2-4; possible D gene TRBD2, 6 bases. The V end lost 4 bases, the J end lost 1 base, and 17 bases lay between the germline ends. Germline-derived CDR1 and CDR2 are LNHDA and SQIVND (reference sequence). This CDR3 is built from 17 residues. For the CDR3, the DNA is TGTGCCAGTAGTAACGACCGGGTCCGGGGGGCCAAAAACATTCAGTACTTC. It translates to CASSNDRVRGAKNIQYF. The full variable domain, rest sourced from reference TRBV19 and TRBJ2-4, is DGGITQSPKYLFRKEGQNVTLSCEQNLNHDAMYWYRQDPGQGLRLIYYSQIVNDFQKGDIAEGYSVSREKKESFPLTVTSAQKNPTAFYLCASSNDRVRGAKNIQYFGAGTRLSVL.

The J gene is TRBJ1-1, the V gene TRBV15; TRBD1 aligns across 7 bases. Per the germline V gene, CDR1 is LNHNV and CDR2 is YYDKDF (reference sequence). The CDR3 covers 17 residues. V was pared by 5 bases and J by 1 base, with 13 bases of the junction left unmatched. As DNA, the CDR3 is TGTGCCACCAGCTCATCGGTAGGGGGCGGGCGGAACACTGAAGCTTTCTTT. This sequence encodes CATSSSVGGGRNTEAFF.

Only a few counts were recorded for this clone. The chain joins TRBV29-1 to TRBJ2-7; D gene ambiguous. This CDR3 comprises 13 residues. The V gene lost 4 bases and the J gene lost 0 bases, with 10 bases spanning the gap. Germline CDR1 and CDR2: SQVTM and ANQGSEA. CDR3 DNA sequence: TGCAGCGTTGGGGGTTATAGCTCCTACGAGCAGTACTTC. It specifies CSVGGYSSYEQYF.

The rearrangement uses TRBV7-9 and TRBJ2-7; possible D gene TRBD2, 6 bases. The CDR3 length is 16 residues. V lost 5 bases to trimming and J lost 3 bases, with 20 bases between them. Germline V gene data show CDR1 as SEHNR and CDR2 as FQNEAQ (reference sequence). CDR3 sequence (DNA): TGTGCCAGCAGCCCCCTACTGAGGAGGGCTCGCTACGAGCAGTACTTC. This encodes CASSPLLRRARYEQYF. The full variable domain, in which reference TRBV7-9 and TRBJ2-7 provide the parts outside the CDR3, is DTGVSQNPRHKITKRGQNVTFRCDPISEHNRLYWYRQTLGQGPEFLTYFQNEAQLEKSRLLSDRFSAERPKGSFSTLEIQRTEQGDSAMYLCASSPLLRRARYEQYFGPGTRLTVT.

The V gene is TRBV28, the J gene TRBJ1-2; the D gene is possibly TRBD1 (5 bases). Germline V gene sequence: CDR1 MDHEN, CDR2 SYDVKM. V dropped 5 bases and J dropped 2 bases, with 12 bases sitting between them. The CDR3 length is 14 residues. The CDR3 DNA reads TGTGCCAGCAGTCCCCTGGGACCAAACTATGGCTACACCTTC. This codes for CASSPLGPNYGYTF.

This clone occurred a few times. This chain links TRBV25-1 with TRBJ1-1; a possible D gene is TRBD1 (5 bases). This CDR3 is 15 amino acids long. CDR1 and CDR2 from the germline V gene are MGHDK and SYGVNS. V lost 5 bases and J 3 bases, leaving 16 bases between the germline ends. CDR3 amino acids: CASSNQTWGYTEAFF. CDR3 DNA sequence: TGTGCCAGCAGTAACCAAACCTGGGGGTACACTGAAGCTTTCTTT.

V is TRBV19 and J is TRBJ2-7; D possibly matches TRBD1 or TRBD2 (6 bases each). Germline V gene data show CDR1 as LNHDA and CDR2 as SQIVND (reference sequence). The CDR3 sequence is 15 residues long. Trimming removed 5 bases at V and 0 bases at J, with 14 bases between. The CDR3 sequence is CASSGGTTTSYEQYF. The CDR3 nucleotides are TGTGCCAGTAGTGGAGGGACAACGACCTCCTACGAGCAGTACTTC.

This clone was observed a handful of times. This rearrangement joins TRBV28 to TRBJ2-5; either TRBD1 or TRBD2 may fit D (6 bases each). The CDR3 has 14 amino acids. From germline, CDR1 is MDHEN and CDR2 SYDVKM. Trimming pared 6 bases from V and 7 bases from J, leaving 18 bases between. The CDR3 sequence is CASRPQGRERTQYF. The CDR3 DNA follows: TGTGCCAGCAGACCCCAGGGGCGGGAAAGGACCCAGTACTTC.

The CDR3 reads CASSRSWGQGYYGYTF. As DNA, the CDR3 is TGTGCCAGCAGCCGCAGTTGGGGACAGGGGTACTATGGCTACACCTTC. This sequence joins TRBV7-2 and TRBJ1-2; 10 positions agree with TRBD1. The CDR3 runs to 16 residues. The germline CDR1 and CDR2 sequences are SGHTA and FQGNSA. V lost 5 bases and J lost 3; bases outside the gene matches: 9.